The TCR beta chain described here comes from a study of OX40 agonist ivuxolimab in advanced cancers. Overall study findings and caveats: Fewer expanded clones were found on average in CD4+ than in CD8+ T cells. At 0.1 to 3.0 mg/kg and by week 6, clonal expansion occurred in CD4+ and CD8+ blood T cells. Also present in some nonresponders was a low level of normalized T-cell clonal expansion.

The data were produced by immunoSEQ multiplex PCR, yet TCRdb's version contains in-frame clones alone and is incomplete. The top ten clones hold about 5% of a sample with more than 50,000 clones, over 75% of them seen once. A remark on this clone: Its antigen is not known.

CDR1 is SGHVS, CDR2 FNYEAQ, per germline. This CDR3 contains 15 residues. V dropped 2 bases and J dropped 0 bases, with 10 bases sitting between them. The material was CD4+ or CD8+ T cells sorted from blood, obtained in a trial of the OX40 agonist ivuxolimab. V usage is TRBV7-6 and J usage is TRBJ2-5; D is possibly TRBD2 (5 bases). The clonotype comes from an adult with an advanced solid tumor such as melanoma, head and neck, liver or kidney cancer. The CDR3 protein is CASSLRGGNQETQYF. CDR3 DNA sequence: TGTGCCAGCAGCTTACGGGGTGGTAACCAAGAGACCCAGTACTTC.